The 16 T cell receptor beta chains below were found in one sample sequenced in a study of radiotherapy plus CTLA-4 blockade in lung cancer. Only in-frame clones appear in the TCRdb table, and some are missing; sequencing was by immunoSEQ multiplex PCR. Altogether roughly 69,000 clones are present, 70% to 80% being singletons, with the ten largest covering 15% to 20%. The sequencing here drew on peripheral blood, taken from a patient treated with radiotherapy plus ipilimumab. These receptors were collected from a human donor with non-small cell lung cancer whose response to radiotherapy plus ipilimumab could not be evaluated. Some clones in this sample may be carry-over from other donors' samples.

The chain is built from TRBV5-6 and TRBJ2-7; TRBD1 matches at 8 bases. The germline V gene encodes CDR1 SGHDT and CDR2 YYEEEE. The CDR3 sequence is 15 residues long. V shed 4 bases and J 3 bases; nucleotides not matched to a gene: 9. The CDR3 sequence is CASSGRRQGIYEQYF. The CDR3 coding sequence is TGTGCCAGCAGCGGCCGGAGACAGGGGATCTACGAGCAGTACTTC.

This rearrangement joins TRBV5-1 to TRBJ1-1, with 9 bases that match TRBD1. The CDR3 is 16 amino acids. Per the germline V gene, CDR1 is SGHRS and CDR2 is YFSETQ. Germline trimming cut 4 bases from V and 4 bases from J; bases unmatched to any gene: 11. The CDR3 nucleotides are TGCGCCAGCAGCCCCGGGACAGGGACTTCGGGCACTGAAGCTTTCTTT. Translating it yields CASSPGTGTSGTEAFF.

The CDR3 sequence: CASSPGQGAFYGYTF. The CDR3 nucleotides read TGTGCCAGCTCACCAGGACAGGGGGCATTCTATGGCTACACCTTC. V is TRBV18 and J is TRBJ1-2, with 11 positions matching TRBD1. Per the germline V gene, CDR1 is KGHSH and CDR2 is LQKENI. The CDR3 loop spans 15 amino acids. The J segment lost 4 bases and the V segment lost 2 bases, leaving 3 bases of the junction unmatched.

The genes are TRBV7-8 and TRBJ2-1, with 8 bases lining up with TRBD2. The junction had 12 bases not matched to a gene; V was cut back by 0 bases and J by 2 bases. This CDR3 comprises 19 residues. The V gene's germline CDR1 is SGHVS and CDR2 FQNEAQ. CDR3 loop: CASSLAWDPGLAPYNEQFF. CDR3 sequence (DNA): TGTGCCAGCAGCTTAGCATGGGATCCCGGACTAGCACCCTACAATGAGCAGTTCTTC.

The V call is TRBV27, the J call TRBJ2-2; the D is unclear. Trimming took off 3 bases at V and 6 bases at J, with 8 bases between the two ends. The germline V gene has CDR1 MNHEY and CDR2 SMNVEV (reference sequence). The CDR3 consists of 13 residues. The CDR3 is CASSFQYPGELFF. CDR3 coding DNA: TGTGCCAGCAGTTTCCAGTATCCCGGGGAGCTGTTTTTT.

This clone was counted only a few times. The chain carries TRBV6-5 and TRBJ1-1, with no clear D. Trimming pared 7 bases from V and 0 bases from J, leaving 9 bases between. The germline gives CDR1 MNHEY, CDR2 SVGAGI. There are 13 residues in the CDR3. CDR3: CASTGLLNTEAFF. CDR3 DNA sequence: TGTGCCAGCACAGGACTATTGAACACTGAAGCTTTCTTT.

This clone appeared a few times. The rearrangement links TRBV6-5 to TRBJ1-6, with a weak D call TRBD1 (5 bases). In germline, CDR1 is MNHEY, CDR2 SVGAGI. The CDR3 runs 14 residues. Between the trimmed V and J ends, which lost 7 bases and 10 bases, there was a span of 17 bases. The CDR3 DNA reads as TGTGCCAGCACCTCGGGGGGACTTGACTCACCCCTCCACTTT. This sequence encodes CASTSGGLDSPLHF.

A single count supports this clone. The chain joins TRBV6-1 to TRBJ1-6; possibly TRBD1 for D (5 bases). V gave up 4 bases and J gave up 7 bases, with 11 bases separating them. Germline CDR1 and CDR2: MNHNS and SASEGT. There are 14 residues in the CDR3. In DNA, the CDR3 is TGTGCCAGCAGTGCTAGGGGCGAAAATTCACCCCTCCACTTT. It translates to CASSARGENSPLHF.

The chain has TRBV5-1 and TRBJ1-2; D possibly corresponds to TRBD1 (6 bases). Between the trimmed V and J ends, which lost 0 bases and 7 bases, there was a span of 7 bases. Per the germline V gene, CDR1 is SGHRS and CDR2 is YFSETQ. The CDR3 sequence is 12 residues long. The CDR3 spells CASSLDRAGYTF. CDR3 DNA: TGCGCCAGCAGCTTGGACAGGGCTGGCTACACCTTC.

This chain joins TRBV5-6 and TRBJ2-7, with unresolved D. The germline V and J ends were trimmed by 1 base and 5 bases, with 13 bases remaining between them. Germline CDR1 is SGHDT and CDR2 is YYEEEE. The CDR3 totals 14 residues. CDR3 sequence reads: CASSLPHSEDEQYF. The CDR3, as DNA: TGTGCCAGCAGCTTGCCACACTCCGAGGACGAGCAGTACTTC.

The chain has TRBV28 and TRBJ2-7; TRBD2 aligns across 9 bases. V shed 4 bases, J shed 1 base, and the junction held 17 bases outside the gene matches. Germline V gene lookup returns CDR1 MDHEN and CDR2 SYDVKM. This CDR3 contains 19 residues. CDR3 loop: CASSSPGRGGGARSYEQYF. CDR3 coding DNA: TGTGCCAGCAGTTCGCCGGGTAGGGGCGGGGGGGCCAGGTCCTACGAGCAGTACTTC.

The chain combines TRBV4-2 with TRBJ2-1; D might be TRBD1 (6 bases). Trimming removed 0 bases from V and 7 bases from J, with 22 bases in between. Germline V CDR1 and CDR2: LGHNA, YNFKEQ. The CDR3 covers 18 residues. The CDR3 DNA sequence: TGTGCCAGCAGCCAAGAGGGGAATAGCGTGGGGGCGGAGAATGAGCAGTTCTTC. This sequence encodes CASSQEGNSVGAENEQFF.

In this sample, this clone turned up once. V usage is TRBV9 and J usage is TRBJ1-1; 7 nucleotides agree with TRBD1. The CDR3 covers 14 residues. Losses at the gene ends were 4 bases for V and 0 bases for J; bases not matched to a gene: 3. The V gene's germline CDR1 is SGDLS and CDR2 YYNGEE. CDR3 amino acids: CASSLTGLNTEAFF. For the CDR3, the DNA is TGTGCCAGCAGCCTGACAGGGCTGAACACTGAAGCTTTCTTT.

The gene calls are TRBV19 and TRBJ1-4, with 8 bases fitting TRBD1. Trimming took 6 bases from V and 6 from J; bases not matched to a gene: 12. Germline CDR1 LNHDA, CDR2 SQIVND (reference sequence). The CDR3 is 16 amino acids. As DNA, the CDR3 is TGTGCCAGTAGATCCGGGACAGGAGTTCAATATGAAAAACTGTTTTTT. This codes for CASRSGTGVQYEKLFF. The whole variable domain, filled in from reference TRBV19 and TRBJ1-4, reads DGGITQSPKYLFRKEGQNVTLSCEQNLNHDAMYWYRQDPGQGLRLIYYSQIVNDFQKGDIAEGYSVSREKKESFPLTVTSAQKNPTAFYLCASRSGTGVQYEKLFFGSGTQLSVL.

This clone is medium-sized by share. The rearrangement joins TRBV13 to TRBJ2-3; D is perhaps TRBD1 (5 bases). The germline V gene has CDR1 PRHDT and CDR2 FYEKMQ (reference sequence). Trimming pared 5 bases from V and 4 bases from J, leaving 10 bases between. The CDR3 consists of 13 residues. Here the CDR3 reads CASSPPGPDTQYF. The CDR3 DNA reads as TGTGCCAGCAGCCCTCCAGGGCCAGATACGCAGTATTTT. Supplemented by reference TRBV13 and TRBJ2-3, the full variable domain reads AAGVIQSPRHLIKEKRETATLKCYPIPRHDTVYWYQQGPGQDPQFLISFYEKMQSDKGSIPDRFSAQQFSDYHSELNMSSLELGDSALYFCASSPPGPDTQYFGPGTRLTVL.

The rearrangement uses TRBV4-1 and TRBJ1-5; 7 bases map to TRBD1. Germline CDR1 and CDR2: MGHRA and YSYEKL. CDR3 length: 17 residues. The J segment lost 0 bases and the V segment lost 1 base, leaving 6 bases of the junction unmatched. The CDR3 coding sequence is TGCGCCAGCAGCCAAGGGGGACAGACTTATAGCAATCAGCCCCAGCATTTT. Amino acids: CASSQGGQTYSNQPQHF.